One and the same sample provided the 21 T cell receptor beta chains below, sequenced in a study of blood T cell repertoires in COVID-19. TCRdb's table, derived via immunoSEQ multiplex PCR, lists solely in-frame clones and lacks some. The sample has about 240,000 clones; about 91% are singletons. The sequenced material came from PBMCs or T cells enriched from blood (not recorded which). All receptors come from a woman aged 25-40 years with acute COVID-19.

This clone was seen only a few times. The CDR3 DNA follows: TGTGCCAGCAGCCCGTACTTGACAGATGGCTACACCTTC. This sequence encodes CASSPYLTDGYTF. V and J are TRBV7-2 and TRBJ1-2, with a tentative D call TRBD1 (5 bases). This CDR3 contains 13 residues. The germline CDR1 and CDR2 sequences are SGHTA and FQGNSA. V lost 5 bases, J lost 6 bases, and 13 bases lay in between.

This chain connects TRBV10-2 to TRBJ1-4; possible D gene TRBD1, 6 bases. The CDR3 runs 12 residues. From germline, CDR1 is WSHSY and CDR2 SAAADI. V lost 6 bases and J 5 bases, leaving 7 bases between the germline ends. The CDR3 loop reads CASRDSNEKLFF. The DNA for the CDR3 is TGCGCCAGCAGGGACAGCAATGAAAAACTGTTTTTT.

The J gene is TRBJ2-1, the V gene TRBV7-2; 7 bases map to TRBD2. This CDR3 has 15 amino acids. Per germline, CDR1 SGHTA and CDR2 FQGNSA. J was trimmed by 4 bases and V by 5 bases; bases with no gene match: 8. Here the CDR3 DNA reads TGTGCCAGCAGCCTCACGGGGGGACCTTACAATGAGCAGTTCTTC. It is translated as CASSLTGGPYNEQFF.

The chain joins TRBV18 to TRBJ1-1; 7 bases map to TRBD1. Per the germline V gene, CDR1 is KGHSH and CDR2 is LQKENI. This CDR3 comprises 15 residues. The junction had 7 bases not matched to a gene; V was cut back by 6 bases and J by 0 bases. The chain's CDR3 is CASSGQRSMNTEAFF. CDR3 in DNA: TGTGCCAGCTCGGGACAGCGGTCCATGAACACTGAAGCTTTCTTT.

The genes are TRBV13 and TRBJ1-2, with 8 bases lining up with TRBD1. CDR3 length equals 19 residues. V lost 1 base to trimming and J lost 6 bases; unmatched junction nucleotides: 19. The V gene's germline CDR1 is PRHDT and CDR2 FYEKMQ (reference sequence). CDR3 in DNA: TGTGCCAGCAGCTTAGAAAGGGGGGCCCGACAGGGGCAGAGCGATGGCTACACCTTC. This gives the protein CASSLERGARQGQSDGYTF.

The chain joins TRBV6-1 to TRBJ1-2; D is unclear. The length of the CDR3 is 15 residues. Per germline, CDR1 MNHNS and CDR2 SASEGT. V shed 1 base and J shed 2 bases, with 11 bases lying between them. In DNA, the CDR3 is TGTGCCAGCAGTGAAGAGGTTGGAGGGAACTATGGCTACACCTTC. The encoded protein is CASSEEVGGNYGYTF.

CDR3 protein: CSVGDREKEQYF. As DNA, the CDR3 is TGCAGCGTGGGGGACAGGGAGAAAGAGCAGTACTTC. The chain uses TRBV29-1 and TRBJ2-7, with TRBD1 matching 9 bases. J gave up 7 bases and V 6 bases, and 7 bases lay outside the gene matches. The CDR3 covers 12 residues. CDR1 SQVTM and CDR2 ANQGSEA come from the germline V gene.

The chain joins TRBV4-2 to TRBJ1-5, with D possibly matching TRBD1 (6 bases). In germline, CDR1 is LGHNA, CDR2 YNFKEQ. This CDR3 has 14 residues. The ends were cut back, 0 bases at V and 6 bases at J, with 9 bases in the middle. CDR3: CASSQDQGRQPQHF. DNA for the CDR3: TGTGCCAGCAGCCAAGATCAGGGGCGTCAGCCCCAGCATTTT.

The DNA for the CDR3 is TGTGCCAGCAGCTCCGCTATATATGGCTACACCTTC. This codes for CASSSAIYGYTF. V gene TRBV7-9 combines with J gene TRBJ1-2; no definite D call. The germline gives CDR1 SEHNR, CDR2 FQNEAQ (reference sequence). Trimming stripped 4 bases from V and 5 bases from J, with 8 bases between. The CDR3 spans 12 residues.

This chain uses TRBV9 with TRBJ2-5, with TRBD1 matching over 9 bases. Losses at the gene ends were 0 bases for V and 2 bases for J; bases not matched to a gene: 8. This CDR3 is 17 amino acids long. Germline values: CDR1 SGDLS, CDR2 YYNGEE. Written as DNA, the CDR3 is TGTGCCAGCAGCGTAGCTACGGGGGACAGGGTACAAGAGACCCAGTACTTC. Amino acid sequence: CASSVATGDRVQETQYF.

The chain couples TRBV11-2 to TRBJ2-3; perhaps TRBD1 as D (6 bases). The V gene lost 2 bases and the J gene lost 2 bases, with 11 bases spanning the gap. Germline V gene sequence: CDR1 SGHAT, CDR2 FQNNGV. The CDR3 is 15 amino acids. CDR3 sequence (DNA): TGTGCCAGCAGCTTAAACGGACAGTTCACAGATACGCAGTATTTT. Translated: CASSLNGQFTDTQYF. The variable domain in full, with the rest retrieved from reference TRBV11-2 and TRBJ2-3, is EAGVAQSPRYKIIEKRQSVAFWCNPISGHATLYWYQQILGQGPKLLIQFQNNGVVDDSQLPKDRFSAERLKGVDSTLKIQPAKLEDSAVYLCASSLNGQFTDTQYFGPGTRLTVL.

J is TRBJ2-1 and V is TRBV3-1 (or the pseudogene TRBV3-2); D might be TRBD1 (6 bases). The CDR3 is 15 amino acids. Germline lookup yields CDR1 LGHDT and CDR2 YNNKEL (reference sequence). Trimming removed 1 base from V and 8 bases from J, with 15 bases in between. Written as DNA, the CDR3 is TGTGCCAGCAGCCAAGCAGGCAGGGGACGGGATGAGCAGTTCTTC. Encoded protein: CASSQAGRGRDEQFF.

This chain links TRBV29-1 with TRBJ2-5; the D gene is possibly TRBD2 (6 bases). The germline V gene encodes CDR1 SQVTM and CDR2 ANQGSEA. The ends were cut back, 3 bases at V and 2 bases at J, with 10 bases in the middle. This CDR3 is 13 amino acids long. Written as DNA, the CDR3 is TGCAGCGTTGATGTGGGGGGACAAGAGACCCAGTACTTC. This sequence encodes CSVDVGGQETQYF.

The genes are TRBV19 and TRBJ2-1; 7 nucleotides match TRBD1. The junction had 14 bases not matched to a gene; V was cut back by 3 bases and J by 6 bases. Germline CDR1 and CDR2: LNHDA and SQIVND (reference sequence). This CDR3 spans 17 amino acids. The CDR3 spells CASSINLRQGKGNEQFF. The CDR3 DNA reads as TGTGCCAGTAGTATTAATCTACGACAGGGAAAGGGCAATGAGCAGTTCTTC.

The chain carries TRBV11-3 and TRBJ2-3; TRBD2 is a possible D gene (7 bases). V was cut by 2 bases and J by 6 bases, with 24 bases left in between. The germline V gene has CDR1 SGHNT and CDR2 YENEEA. The CDR3 has 18 amino acids. Here the CDR3 DNA reads TGTGCCAGCAGCTTACGGGGGGCAGGCCACATATTGGGGGATACGCAGTATTTT. Its translation is CASSLRGAGHILGDTQYF.

This clone has only one observation. The chain has TRBV6-5 and TRBJ1-5, with a weak D call TRBD1 (5 bases). Germline-derived CDR1 and CDR2 are MNHEY and SVGAGI. The CDR3 is made up of 15 amino acids. V was shortened by 0 bases and J by 7 bases, with 13 bases between the two germline ends. The CDR3 DNA sequence: TGTGCCAGCAGTTACTCGAGCCGGGGGGAACAGCCCCAGCATTTT. Its translation is CASSYSSRGEQPQHF.

This chain joins TRBV19 and TRBJ1-4, with D unresolved. Per the germline V gene, CDR1 is LNHDA and CDR2 is SQIVND (reference sequence). The CDR3 consists of 15 residues. The V end lost 1 base, the J end lost 3 bases, and 9 bases lay between the germline ends. The CDR3 region is CASSIGGPSNEKLFF. CDR3 sequence (DNA): TGTGCCAGTAGTATAGGTGGGCCTTCTAATGAAAAACTGTTTTTT.

The chain employs TRBV29-1 and TRBJ2-2, with 8 bases fitting TRBD1. Germline V gene data show CDR1 as SQVTM and CDR2 as ANQGSEA. The CDR3 is 14 residues long. J lost 4 bases, V lost 7 bases, and 8 bases had no gene match. The DNA of the CDR3 is TGCAGCGCCCTCTCAGGGGGCGGCACCGGGGAGCTGTTTTTT. Its protein is CSALSGGGTGELFF.

The chain joins TRBV6-5 to TRBJ1-5; tentatively, D is TRBD1 (5 bases). Germline V gene lookup returns CDR1 MNHEY and CDR2 SVGAGI. This CDR3 is 15 amino acids long. Deletions cut 2 bases from V and 6 bases from J, with 14 bases between. The CDR3 bases are TGTGCCAGCAGTTACGAATTAGGGGAGGTTCAGCCCCAGCATTTT. Amino acids: CASSYELGEVQPQHF.

The CDR3 reads CASSYTSRTEAFF. In DNA form, the CDR3 reads TGTGCCAGCAGTTATACAAGTCGAACTGAAGCTTTCTTT. The V gene is TRBV7-9, the J gene TRBJ1-1; D unclear. The CDR3 spans 13 residues. V gave up 6 bases and J gave up 5 bases, with 13 bases separating them. CDR1 is SEHNR, CDR2 FQNEAQ, per germline (reference sequence).

The chain combines TRBV7-9 with TRBJ2-1, with TRBD2 as a possible D gene (6 bases). V was shortened by 3 bases and J by 6 bases, with 6 bases between the two germline ends. The CDR3 covers 12 residues. CDR1 is SEHNR and CDR2 is FQNEAQ in the germline V gene (reference sequence). The CDR3 DNA is TGTGCCAGCAGCTTCGGGAGCAATGAGCAGTTCTTC. Translated, it gives CASSFGSNEQFF.